The TCR beta chain described here comes from a study of T cells in narcolepsy (dated by TCRdb to 2016 to 2019). In terms of the full investigation: Healthy control donors were enrolled in the study alongside patients who had narcolepsy type 1 or type 2 (NT1, NT2). Autoreactive T cells targeting hypocretin neuron self-antigens (hypocretin, TRIB2) were sought in narcolepsy patients, and TCR Vbeta sequencing was used to track clonotypes in blood and CSF. Results and caveats for the whole study, not just this receptor: Patients and controls had comparable numbers of sequenced blood memory CD4+ clonotypes, averaging about 37,000 and 33,000, respectively. Certain blood memory CD4+ repertoires from patients and controls had no sequences that matched autoreactive T cell clones. In plots comparing CSF and blood CD4+ T cell clonotypes from the same patient, HCRT-specific and TRIB2-specific autoreactive clonotypes were highlighted. According to the report, autoreactive clonotypes were detected serially in the blood of the same patients and of different patients, but not in healthy controls.

CDR1 and CDR2 were assigned from the germline V gene as SGHAT and FQNNGV. Its CDR3 holds 13 amino acids, cysteine through phenylalanine. The only DNA kept is the CDR3, 39 bases in frame from the first base. V drops 0 bases and J drops 7 bases, leaving 9 bases in between. For TCR Vbeta sequencing, memory CD4+ T cells were sorted ex vivo from the peripheral blood of narcolepsy patients and healthy controls. Library preparation was by the immunoSEQ multiplex PCR assay. The table was pulled from immuneACCESS by TCRdb, which kept in-frame rearrangements only. Such tables lose some clones; where checked, under half of the loss comes from unresolved V genes, and the rest has no known cause. The sample table shows approximately 20,000 clones, and 92% are seen once. Roughly 0.99% of the sample goes to the ten largest clones. Comments on this clone: Its antigen has not been determined. No quality values exist for individual bases; no much larger clone is one base distant.

This chain joins TRBV11-2 to TRBJ1-1; no D segment can be confidently identified. The clonotype comes from a human donor with narcolepsy. Sequenced: CD45RA- memory CD4+ T cells from PBMCs. The cell subset or site label for this specimen denotes: memory T cells sorted ex vivo from peripheral blood. The DNA reads TGTGCCAGCAGCTTAGATATGGGGATTGAAGCTTTCTTT. Translated, it gives CASSLDMGIEAFF.